These 30 T cell receptor beta chains originate from one sample sequenced in a study of Ad26.COV2.S vaccination and SARS-CoV-2 variants. Some clones are missing from TCRdb's copy, which holds only in-frame ones; the method was immunoSEQ multiplex PCR. The profile covers roughly 700,000 clones, with 89% appearing a single time and roughly 1.5% taken by the ten largest. Treatment: 15 to 20 received Ad26.COV2.S at low or high dose, single or two shots; several received placebo; per-sample allocation not given. Samples came from day 63 after the first vaccine or placebo injection. The source material was peripheral blood, sampled in a trial of Ad26.COV2.S vaccine versus placebo. The source is a person between 18 and 59 years old who received the Ad26.COV2.S COVID-19 vaccine or a placebo.

J is TRBJ1-6 and V is TRBV7-9, with D perhaps TRBD1 (6 bases). Looked up from germline, CDR1 is SEHNR and CDR2 is FQNEAQ (reference sequence). The CDR3 totals 14 residues. The V and J ends lost 4 bases and 7 bases respectively, with 11 bases between them. CDR3 in amino acids: CASSSTQGNSPLHF. DNA of the CDR3: TGTGCCAGCAGCTCCACACAGGGCAATTCACCCCTCCACTTT.

The chain has TRBV2 and TRBJ1-5; D gene uncertain. In germline, CDR1 is SNHLY, CDR2 FYNNEI. The CDR3 totals 13 residues. Trimming removed 8 bases from V and 7 bases from J, with 15 bases in between. The CDR3 region has the DNA TGTGCCAGCGGATGGAGGGATCGGCAGCCCCAGCATTTT. Protein: CASGWRDRQPQHF.

V and J are TRBV19 and TRBJ2-7; 9 bases line up with TRBD2. V dropped 0 bases and J dropped 3; count of bases not matched to a gene: 3. Germline-derived CDR1 and CDR2 are LNHDA and SQIVND (reference sequence). The CDR3 spans 15 residues. CDR3 residues: CASSIEGSGSYEQYF. The CDR3 DNA is TGTGCCAGTAGTATAGAAGGTAGCGGGAGCTACGAGCAGTACTTC.

This chain joins TRBV7-3 and TRBJ2-3; TRBD1 might be the D (5 bases). V gave up 2 bases and J gave up 4 bases, with 10 bases separating them. Per germline, CDR1 SGHTA and CDR2 FQGTGA. This CDR3 has 14 amino acids. In DNA, the CDR3 is TGTGCCAGCAGCTTAGACGGACAAGCAGATACGCAGTATTTT. Protein: CASSLDGQADTQYF.

J is TRBJ1-5 and V is TRBV10-2; 7 bases are shared with TRBD1. The CDR3 totals 15 residues. The germline gives CDR1 WSHSY, CDR2 SAAADI. Trimming removed 3 bases from V and 7 bases from J; junction bases left unmatched: 9. The CDR3 nucleotides read TGCGCCAGCAGTGACCTGACAGGGAGGTACCAGCCCCAGCATTTT. It yields the protein CASSDLTGRYQPQHF.

On this clone: Other DNA sequences in the sample encode the same CDR3. This chain uses TRBV30 with TRBJ1-4; the D gene is possibly TRBD1 (6 bases). CDR1 is GTSNPN, CDR2 SVGIG, per germline (reference sequence). The V and J ends lost 5 bases and 6 bases respectively, with 13 bases between them. The length of the CDR3 is 13 residues. The CDR3 nucleotides are TGTGCCTGGTCGGGGGGCGGGGATGAAAAACTGTTTTTT. Translating it yields CAWSGGGDEKLFF.

The chain combines TRBV7-3 with TRBJ2-2, with D possibly being TRBD1 or TRBD2 (5 bases each). V lost 0 bases and J lost 3, with 5 bases in between. Germline V gives CDR1 SGHTA, CDR2 FQGTGA. The CDR3 covers 14 residues. The DNA of the CDR3 is TGTGCCAGCAGCTTAACGGGGGACACCGGGGAGCTGTTTTTT. It codes for CASSLTGDTGELFF.

The gene calls are TRBV4-1 and TRBJ1-5; 7 bases agree with TRBD1. Germline V lookup: CDR1 MGHRA, CDR2 YSYEKL. V trimming: 4 bases; J trimming: 8 bases; junction bases outside the gene matches: 20. The CDR3 contains 18 residues. CDR3 nucleotides: TGCGCCAGCAGCCTCGGCAGAAATCTAGGGGGCACCTATGAGCCCCAGCATTTT. It specifies CASSLGRNLGGTYEPQHF.

This chain links TRBV2 with TRBJ2-6; the match to TRBD1 covers 9 bases. The CDR3 extends over 17 amino acids. Per the germline V gene, CDR1 is SNHLY and CDR2 is FYNNEI. V dropped 7 bases and J dropped 2; count of bases not matched to a gene: 9. The CDR3 DNA reads TGTGCCAGCATGACAGGACAGGGGCGGGCTGGGGCCAACGTCCTGACTTTC. Translated, it gives CASMTGQGRAGANVLTF. Drawing the rest from reference TRBV2 and TRBJ2-6, the complete variable domain is EPEVTQTPSHQVTQMGQEVILRCVPISNHLYFYWYRQILGQKVEFLVSFYNNEISEKSEIFDDQFSVERPDGSNFTLKIRSTKLEDSAMYFCASMTGQGRAGANVLTFGAGSRLTVL.

The V and J genes are TRBV7-2 and TRBJ1-1; no firm D call. V was shortened by 5 bases and J by 4 bases, with 17 bases between the two germline ends. The CDR3 extends over 15 amino acids. The germline CDR1 and CDR2 sequences are SGHTA and FQGNSA. For the CDR3, the DNA is TGTGCCAGCAGCCCCTCAAAGGGTAGTGGCACTGAAGCTTTCTTT. Encoded protein: CASSPSKGSGTEAFF.

The chain carries TRBV5-1 and TRBJ1-3; 7 bases are shared with TRBD1. CDR1 is SGHRS and CDR2 is YFSETQ in the germline V gene. This CDR3 has 15 residues. After removal of 4 bases from V and 3 bases from J, the junction contained 7 bases not matched to a gene. The CDR3 is CASSGGTAHGNTIYF. The DNA for the CDR3 is TGCGCCAGCAGCGGTGGGACAGCCCATGGAAACACCATATATTTT.

This clone has only a few counts. The rearrangement uses TRBV4-2 and TRBJ1-5, with D unresolved. Trimming took 4 bases from V and 4 from J, leaving 17 bases between them. This CDR3 has 16 amino acids. Germline V CDR1 and CDR2: LGHNA, YNFKEQ. CDR3 residues: CASSLDRSLANQPQHF. The CDR3 region has the DNA TGTGCCAGCAGCCTCGACCGCTCCTTAGCGAATCAGCCCCAGCATTTT.

V is TRBV5-8 and J is TRBJ1-4; D gene ambiguous. This CDR3 is 13 amino acids long. Trimming shortened V by 4 bases and J by 7 bases, and 11 bases separated the two germline ends. Germline CDR1 SGHTS, CDR2 YDEGEE. CDR3 sequence: CASSVTWGEKLFF. The CDR3 DNA sequence: TGTGCCAGCAGCGTTACCTGGGGTGAAAAACTGTTTTTT.

This clone was observed a single time. CDR3 nucleotide sequence: TGTGCCAGCAGCTTAGAAGTCACTGAAGCTTTCTTT. Translation: CASSLEVTEAFF. The chain recombines TRBV7-9 with TRBJ1-1; the D is unclear. The CDR3 runs to 12 residues. Germline loops: CDR1 SEHNR, CDR2 FQNEAQ (reference sequence). V was trimmed by 1 base and J by 4 bases, leaving 4 bases between them.

This clone was seen only a few times. V gene TRBV5-4 combines with J gene TRBJ1-1; no firm D call. Germline lookup yields CDR1 SGHNT and CDR2 YYREEE (reference sequence). V was cut by 0 bases and J by 7 bases, with 10 bases left in between. This CDR3 is built from 13 residues. This chain's CDR3 is CASSLVRENEAFF. The CDR3 coding sequence is TGTGCCAGCAGCTTGGTACGGGAAAATGAAGCTTTCTTT.

The genes are TRBV30 and TRBJ2-5; D call uncertain. V dropped 7 bases and J dropped 7 bases, with 19 bases sitting between them. The CDR3 loop spans 13 amino acids. CDR1 is GTSNPN and CDR2 is SVGIG in the germline V gene (reference sequence). In DNA, the CDR3 is TGTGCCTCTCACCACTCCACCTTAGGGACCCAGTACTTC. It encodes CASHHSTLGTQYF.

The genes are TRBV11-2 and TRBJ1-3; D uncertain. Germline values: CDR1 SGHAT, CDR2 FQNNGV. Trimming took 5 bases from V and 1 from J, leaving 9 bases between them. The CDR3 is 14 residues long. CDR3 amino acids: CASSLGQSGNTIYF. In nucleotides, the CDR3 is TGTGCCAGCAGCCTCGGGCAATCTGGAAACACCATATATTTT. Looking up the rest from reference TRBV11-2 and TRBJ1-3 gives the full variable domain: EAGVAQSPRYKIIEKRQSVAFWCNPISGHATLYWYQQILGQGPKLLIQFQNNGVVDDSQLPKDRFSAERLKGVDSTLKIQPAKLEDSAVYLCASSLGQSGNTIYFGEGSWLTVV.

The chain couples TRBV19 to TRBJ1-5; D remains unclear. Germline CDR1 LNHDA, CDR2 SQIVND (reference sequence). V lost 3 bases and J lost 4, with 16 bases in between. CDR3 length equals 16 residues. As DNA, the CDR3 is TGTGCCAGTAGTATCGGTTTTGGGGTGCGGAATCAGCCCCAGCATTTT. Translated, it gives CASSIGFGVRNQPQHF.

V usage is TRBV27 and J usage is TRBJ1-5; 9 nucleotides align to TRBD1. V was clipped by 4 bases and J by 5 bases; unmatched bases: 0. The CDR3 covers 13 residues. The germline CDR1 and CDR2 sequences are MNHEY and SMNVEV (reference sequence). CDR3 loop: CASSWTGDQPQHF. CDR3 bases: TGTGCCAGCAGTTGGACAGGGGATCAGCCCCAGCATTTT.

CDR3 coding DNA: TGTGCCAGTAGTATGGCCGCGGTCCTTGAAGCTTTCTTT. Its translation is CASSMAAVLEAFF. The chain combines TRBV19 with TRBJ1-1; D is undetermined. Trimming removed 3 bases from V and 7 bases from J, with 12 bases in between. The V gene's germline CDR1 is LNHDA and CDR2 SQIVND (reference sequence). This CDR3 comprises 13 residues. Supplemented by reference TRBV19 and TRBJ1-1, the full variable domain reads DGGITQSPKYLFRKEGQNVTLSCEQNLNHDAMYWYRQDPGQGLRLIYYSQIVNDFQKGDIAEGYSVSREKKESFPLTVTSAQKNPTAFYLCASSMAAVLEAFFGQGTRLTVV.

This chain joins TRBV7-9 and TRBJ2-5; 15 nucleotides agree with TRBD2. Per germline, CDR1 SEHNR and CDR2 FQNEAQ (reference sequence). CDR3 size: 19 residues. V trimming: 2 bases; J trimming: 0 bases; junction bases outside the gene matches: 7. The CDR3 sequence is CASSLTGLAGGWYQETQYF. CDR3 DNA: TGTGCCAGCAGCTTAACGGGACTAGCGGGGGGATGGTACCAAGAGACCCAGTACTTC.

The rearrangement uses TRBV30 and TRBJ1-1; D gene ambiguous. The germline CDR1 and CDR2 sequences are GTSNPN and SVGIG (reference sequence). CDR3 length equals 12 residues. V was cut by 0 bases and J by 5 bases, with 7 bases left in between. The CDR3: CAWSVLWTEAFF. As DNA, the CDR3 is TGTGCCTGGAGTGTACTTTGGACTGAAGCTTTCTTT.

This clone was seen only once. V and J are TRBV11-2 and TRBJ2-1; D not resolved. Germline V gene lookup returns CDR1 SGHAT and CDR2 FQNNGV. The length of the CDR3 is 14 residues. V lost 1 base and J lost 3, with 7 bases in between. The CDR3 loop reads CASSLGSSYNEQFF. The CDR3 region has the DNA TGTGCCAGCAGCTTAGGGTCTAGCTACAATGAGCAGTTCTTC.

This sequence joins TRBV7-2 and TRBJ1-2; D gene unclear. This CDR3 region has 15 residues. The germline CDR1 and CDR2 sequences are SGHTA and FQGNSA. V shed 1 base and J shed 4 bases, with 13 bases lying between them. The CDR3 coding sequence is TGTGCCAGCAGCTTAGGGGGTGCAAACTCCTATGGCTACACCTTC. Translating gives CASSLGGANSYGYTF. The full variable domain, rest sourced from reference TRBV7-2 and TRBJ1-2, is GAGVSQSPSNKVTEKGKDVELRCDPISGHTALYWYRQSLGQGLEFLIYFQGNSAPDKSGLPSDRFSAERTGGSVSTLTIQRTQQEDSAVYLCASSLGGANSYGYTFGSGTRLTVV.

The V and J genes are TRBV19 and TRBJ1-1; no reliable D call. This CDR3 has 13 residues. Germline CDR1 and CDR2: LNHDA and SQIVND (reference sequence). Trimming shortened V by 0 bases and J by 8 bases, and 10 bases separated the two germline ends. The CDR3 reads CASSIDPKREAFF. CDR3 DNA sequence: TGTGCCAGTAGTATAGACCCAAAGCGGGAAGCTTTCTTT.

The V call is TRBV10-3, the J call TRBJ2-5, with D perhaps assigned TRBD1 or TRBD2 (5 bases each). V gave up 8 bases and J gave up 2 bases, with 15 bases separating them. CDR1 and CDR2 from the germline V gene are ENHRY and SYGVKD. The CDR3 spans 14 residues. Here the CDR3 DNA reads TGTGCCATCGGGAAACAAGGGACGCAAGAGACCCAGTACTTC. It yields the protein CAIGKQGTQETQYF.

The gene calls are TRBV7-9 and TRBJ2-5; TRBD2 matches 8 bases. Looked up from germline, CDR1 is SEHNR and CDR2 is FQNEAQ (reference sequence). The CDR3 sequence is 15 residues long. V dropped 3 bases and J dropped 3; count of bases not matched to a gene: 6. The CDR3: CASSLRSGGEETQYF. The CDR3 coding sequence is TGTGCCAGCAGCTTGAGGTCGGGAGGGGAAGAGACCCAGTACTTC. Supplemented by reference TRBV7-9 and TRBJ2-5, the full variable domain reads DTGVSQNPRHKITKRGQNVTFRCDPISEHNRLYWYRQTLGQGPEFLTYFQNEAQLEKSRLLSDRFSAERPKGSFSTLEIQRTEQGDSAMYLCASSLRSGGEETQYFGPGTRLLVL.

The DNA for the CDR3 is TGTGCCAGTAGTATTTTAGGGACCCCGCTCTCTGGGGCCAACGTCCTGACTTTC. Translating it yields CASSILGTPLSGANVLTF. This chain uses TRBV19 with TRBJ2-6, with D perhaps being TRBD1 or TRBD2 (5 bases each). CDR1 is LNHDA, CDR2 SQIVND, per germline (reference sequence). V lost 3 bases to trimming and J lost 0 bases, with 15 bases between them. The CDR3 spans 18 residues. The complete variable domain, with remaining parts taken from reference TRBV19 and TRBJ2-6, reads DGGITQSPKYLFRKEGQNVTLSCEQNLNHDAMYWYRQDPGQGLRLIYYSQIVNDFQKGDIAEGYSVSREKKESFPLTVTSAQKNPTAFYLCASSILGTPLSGANVLTFGAGSRLTVL.

The V call is TRBV6-5, the J call TRBJ2-3, with TRBD2 as a possible D gene (6 bases). The CDR3 is 14 amino acids. Germline-derived CDR1 and CDR2 are MNHEY and SVGAGI. The V end lost 2 bases, the J end lost 1 base, and 7 bases lay between the germline ends. The CDR3, as DNA: TGTGCCAGCAGTTACGGGACTGGCACAGATACGCAGTATTTT. Protein product: CASSYGTGTDTQYF.

This chain uses TRBV14 with TRBJ2-1, with 10 bases aligning to TRBD1. CDR3 length equals 15 residues. Germline-derived CDR1 and CDR2 are SGHDN and FVKESK. The trim removed 1 base at V and 7 bases at J, leaving 4 bases unmatched. CDR3: CASSQGTGGGNEQFF. The CDR3 DNA is TGTGCCAGCAGCCAAGGGACAGGGGGAGGGAATGAGCAGTTCTTC.